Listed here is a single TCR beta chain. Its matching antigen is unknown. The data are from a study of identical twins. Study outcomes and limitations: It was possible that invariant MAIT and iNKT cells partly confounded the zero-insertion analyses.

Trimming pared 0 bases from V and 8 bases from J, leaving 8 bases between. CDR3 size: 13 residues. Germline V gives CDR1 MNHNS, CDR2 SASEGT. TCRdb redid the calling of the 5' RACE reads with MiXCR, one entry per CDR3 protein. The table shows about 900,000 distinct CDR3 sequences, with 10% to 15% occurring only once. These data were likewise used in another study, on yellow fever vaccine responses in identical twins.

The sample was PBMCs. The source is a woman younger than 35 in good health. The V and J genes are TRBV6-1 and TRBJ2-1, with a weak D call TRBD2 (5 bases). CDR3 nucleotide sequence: TGTGCCAGCAGTGAAGCGGTAGCGCATGAGCAGTTCTTC. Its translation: CASSEAVAHEQFF.